The clone carrying this T cell receptor beta chain was seen a few times. Trimming took off 3 bases at V and 6 bases at J, with 12 bases between the two ends. CDR3 length: 14 amino acids. The germline V gene has CDR1 MNHNS and CDR2 SASEGT. During its preparation, the TCRbeta library received unique molecular identifiers. TCRdb reprocessed the PCR reads via MiXCR and lists one record per CDR3 protein. The table includes hundreds of thousands of distinct CDR3 sequences, roughly 10% detected once. The record originates from a study of T-cell reconstitution after alpha-beta-depleted transplantation in children.

The chain joins TRBV6-1 to TRBJ1-5; D ambiguous. This receptor was identified in a human donor who donated a stem cell graft to a child with acute myeloid leukemia. The sample was PBMCs from the stem cell graft donor, taken from the stem cell graft. DNA of the CDR3: TGTGCCAGCAGTGACAGTCTGGTAACTCAGCCCCAGCATTTT. It yields the protein CASSDSLVTQPQHF.